Presented here are 18 T cell receptor beta chains from one specimen sequenced in a study of blood T cell repertoires in COVID-19. The table came from immunoSEQ multiplex PCR; TCRdb's copy has only in-frame clones and leaves some out. Of 55,000 to 70,000 clones in the sample, approximately 87% were seen once. Sequenced input: peripheral blood. The source of these receptors is a man aged 55 to 70 with acute or convalescent COVID-19.

This chain connects TRBV1 to TRBJ1-2. TRBV1 is reported as a pseudogene. This CDR3 contains 15 residues. The CDR3 region is CTSSSRRGGRYGYTF. The DNA for the CDR3 is TGCACCAGCAGCTCCCGGAGGGGCGGTCGCTATGGCTACACCTTC.

On this clone itself: A read error may account for a junction end that differs from germline. The V gene is TRBV27, the J gene TRBJ1-3; 8 bases align to TRBD1. Germline V gene lookup returns CDR1 MNHEY and CDR2 SMNVEV (reference sequence). CDR3 length equals 16 residues. The CDR3 DNA reads TGTGCCAGCAGCGACAGGGGTAGAATATCTGGAAGCACCATATATTTT. Translating it yields CASSDRGRISGSTIYF.

This clone was counted between two and nine times. The chain carries TRBV12-3 or TRBV12-4 and TRBJ1-5; D is unresolved. This CDR3 has 13 residues. Trimming removed 6 bases at V and 4 bases at J, with 10 bases between. The CDR3 protein is CASSNYLNQPQHF. The CDR3 DNA reads TGTGCCAGCAGCAACTATTTGAATCAGCCCCAGCATTTT.

The chain employs TRBV27 and TRBJ1-2; D gene ambiguous. The V gene's germline CDR1 is MNHEY and CDR2 SMNVEV (reference sequence). The CDR3 extends over 15 amino acids. Trimming cost V 5 bases and J 4 bases, with 17 bases left between them. The CDR3 here is CASSPDFSLAYGYTF. In DNA, the CDR3 is TGTGCCAGCAGTCCCGACTTCTCTCTTGCCTATGGCTACACCTTC.

The J gene is TRBJ2-5, the V gene TRBV11-3, with 9 bases identical to TRBD1. CDR3 length: 14 residues. V dropped 3 bases and J dropped 2; count of bases not matched to a gene: 1. Germline V lookup: CDR1 SGHNT, CDR2 YENEEA. CDR3 loop: CASSLTGGQETQYF. The CDR3 DNA follows: TGTGCCAGCAGCTTGACAGGGGGGCAAGAGACCCAGTACTTC.

This clone was observed a single time. V and J are TRBV6-5 and TRBJ2-1; D is uncertain. CDR1 and CDR2 from the germline V gene are MNHEY and SVGAGI. The CDR3 contains 12 residues. V lost 8 bases to trimming and J lost 10 bases, with 15 bases between them. CDR3 coding DNA: TGTGCCAGCGGGCTCAGCTTCCAGGAGCAGTTCTTC. Translated, it gives CASGLSFQEQFF.

The chain carries TRBV10-2 and TRBJ2-7; 9 bases are a match to TRBD1. The V segment lost 6 bases and the J segment 6 bases; nucleotides outside the gene matches: 12. Germline V lookup: CDR1 WSHSY, CDR2 SAAADI. CDR3 length equals 15 residues. The chain's CDR3 is CASRGRDRDGSEQYF. In nucleotides, the CDR3 is TGCGCCAGCAGAGGTCGGGACAGGGACGGTTCCGAGCAGTACTTC.

V is TRBV27 and J is TRBJ2-7, with a tentative D call TRBD1 (6 bases). V lost 0 bases, J lost 4 bases, and 13 bases lay in between. The CDR3 is made up of 15 amino acids. Germline values: CDR1 MNHEY, CDR2 SMNVEV (reference sequence). CDR3 region: CASSLSTRGMYEQYF. CDR3 DNA sequence: TGTGCCAGCAGTTTATCGACCAGGGGCATGTACGAGCAGTACTTC.

The genes are TRBV10-3 and TRBJ1-2; 12 bases match TRBD1. The CDR3 has 13 residues. Germline assignment: CDR1 ENHRY and CDR2 SYGVKD. V was clipped by 7 bases and J by 6 bases; unmatched bases: 3. In nucleotides, the CDR3 is TGTGCCATCAAGGGACAGGGGGCTCATGGCTACACCTTC. Its protein product is CAIKGQGAHGYTF.

The J gene is TRBJ1-1, the V gene TRBV12-3 or TRBV12-4, with TRBD1 as a possible D gene (5 bases). This CDR3 is built from 13 residues. V was shortened by 6 bases and J by 2 bases, with 10 bases between the two germline ends. CDR3 sequence reads: CASSLTVNTEAFF. As DNA, the CDR3 is TGTGCCAGCAGCTTGACAGTCAACACTGAAGCTTTCTTT.

The chain has TRBV19 and TRBJ2-3; tentative D call: TRBD2 (5 bases). With 4 bases removed from V and 4 bases from J, the gap between germline ends came to 18 bases. The CDR3 runs 16 residues. The V gene's germline CDR1 is LNHDA and CDR2 SQIVND (reference sequence). The CDR3 bases are TGTGCCAGTAGTAGAAGTGTGCTTCAGAGGGCAGATACGCAGTATTTT. It encodes CASSRSVLQRADTQYF. Supplemented by reference TRBV19 and TRBJ2-3, the full variable domain reads DGGITQSPKYLFRKEGQNVTLSCEQNLNHDAMYWYRQDPGQGLRLIYYSQIVNDFQKGDIAEGYSVSREKKESFPLTVTSAQKNPTAFYLCASSRSVLQRADTQYFGPGTRLTVL.

The chain recombines TRBV2 with TRBJ2-2, with 9 bases matching TRBD2. Trimming cost V 3 bases and J 4 bases; bases outside gene matches: 9. The germline gives CDR1 SNHLY, CDR2 FYNNEI. The CDR3 length is 17 residues. The CDR3 sequence: CASSDKRGAPSTGELFF. DNA of the CDR3: TGTGCCAGCAGTGATAAGCGGGGGGCTCCGAGCACCGGGGAGCTGTTTTTT.

The chain recombines TRBV9 with TRBJ1-2; D is possibly TRBD1 (6 bases). CDR1 is SGDLS, CDR2 YYNGEE, per germline. Trimming took off 4 bases at V and 7 bases at J, with 17 bases between the two ends. The CDR3 has 14 residues. The CDR3: CASSSQTGLAGYTF. The CDR3 DNA is TGTGCCAGCAGCTCCCAAACAGGGTTGGCTGGCTACACCTTC. The full variable domain, in which reference TRBV9 and TRBJ1-2 provide the parts outside the CDR3, is DSGVTQTPKHLITATGQRVTLRCSPRSGDLSVYWYQQSLDQGLQFLIQYYNGEERAKGNILERFSAQQFPDLHSELNLSSLELGDSALYFCASSSQTGLAGYTFGSGTRLTVV.

This clone was seen a handful of times. The V call is TRBV4-1, the J call TRBJ2-1; possibly TRBD1 for D (6 bases). The CDR3 runs to 14 residues. CDR1 and CDR2 from the germline V gene are MGHRA and YSYEKL. The V gene lost 2 bases and the J gene lost 10 bases, with 15 bases spanning the gap. CDR3 sequence (DNA): TGCGCCAGCAGCCAAAACAGGGTTCGGGAAGAGCAGTTCTTC. It yields the protein CASSQNRVREEQFF.

The V gene is TRBV5-5, the J gene TRBJ1-5; TRBD1 agrees at 9 bases. The V gene's germline CDR1 is SGHKS and CDR2 YYEKEE (reference sequence). This CDR3 has 14 residues. The V gene end was trimmed by 3 bases and the J gene end by 9 bases; junction bases not matched to a gene: 7. The CDR3 protein is CASSSGTGLMPQHF. The DNA for the CDR3 is TGTGCCAGCAGCTCGGGGACAGGGTTAATGCCCCAGCATTTT.

This chain links TRBV5-4 with TRBJ2-2; tentatively, D is TRBD1 (5 bases). Per the germline V gene, CDR1 is SGHNT and CDR2 is YYREEE (reference sequence). The CDR3 covers 14 residues. The ends were cut back, 0 bases at V and 6 bases at J, with 9 bases in the middle. The CDR3 DNA is TGTGCCAGCAGCTTGGCCCAGGGTCCCGGGGAGCTGTTTTTT. Its translation: CASSLAQGPGELFF.

The chain couples TRBV9 to TRBJ1-2; D not certain. The CDR3 contains 16 residues. Germline V CDR1 and CDR2: SGDLS, YYNGEE. Trimming shortened V by 4 bases and J by 6 bases, and 22 bases separated the two germline ends. The CDR3, as DNA: TGTGCCAGCAGCTTAACGATTGATCCCACTCTCGATGGCTACACCTTC. Its translation: CASSLTIDPTLDGYTF.

The rearrangement uses TRBV2 and TRBJ1-3; D not resolved. The V and J ends lost 2 bases and 3 bases respectively, with 11 bases between them. Germline V CDR1 and CDR2: SNHLY, FYNNEI. The CDR3 totals 15 residues. CDR3 sequence: CASSETSLGGNTIYF. The CDR3 region has the DNA TGTGCCAGCAGTGAAACGTCCCTAGGTGGAAACACCATATATTTT. Full variable domain (missing parts from reference TRBV2 and TRBJ1-3): EPEVTQTPSHQVTQMGQEVILRCVPISNHLYFYWYRQILGQKVEFLVSFYNNEISEKSEIFDDQFSVERPDGSNFTLKIRSTKLEDSAMYFCASSETSLGGNTIYFGEGSWLTVV.